This is a list of T cell receptor beta chains from one sample in a study of response to subunit inactivated influenza vaccine. Each CDR3 protein gets one entry after TCRdb re-called the RT-PCR reads with MiXCR. Of about 500,000 distinct CDR3 sequences in the sample, 16% were seen once. The sample here was CD4+ T cells sorted from PBMCs, taken less than 30 months after vaccination. The receptors here all came from a man aged 50-75 years who received an inactivated influenza vaccine. Both conserved end residues are part of each CDR3. The order of the fields is J gene, clone size, V gene, D gene, CDR3 protein, CDR3 DNA. The D gene is left open where the match is weak. Size is stated for part of the rows, as once, few or many counts, or as a class when the clone is expanded.

>TRBJ2-1|-|TRBV5-1|-
CASSGLKEQFF
TGCGCCAGCAGCGGGCTGAAAGAGCAGTTCTTC
>TRBJ2-1|-|TRBV18|-
CASSPIYNEQFF
TGTGCCAGCTCACCCATATATAATGAGCAGTTCTTC
>TRBJ2-7|-|TRBV6-1|TRBD1
CASSFTDRGHEQYF
TGTGCCAGCAGCTTCACGGACAGGGGGCACGAGCAGTACTTC
>TRBJ2-3|-|TRBV12-3/TRBV12-4|TRBD1
CASILQGAGDTQYF
TGTGCCAGCATCTTACAGGGGGCAGGGGATACGCAGTATTTT
>TRBJ1-1|few|TRBV20-1|TRBD1
CSASGDRGLGTEAFF
TGCAGTGCTAGCGGGGACAGGGGGCTCGGCACTGAAGCTTTCTTT
>TRBJ2-3|few|TRBV3-1|TRBD2
CASSQERLAGVVQYF
TGTGCCAGCAGCCAAGAAAGGCTAGCGGGAGTTGTGCAGTATTTT
>TRBJ2-2|-|TRBV21-1|-
CASSESWGAGELFF
TGTGCCAGCAGCGAGTCGTGGGGGGCCGGGGAGCTGTTTTTT
>TRBJ2-2|-|TRBV6-5|-
CASSYTGTPPAGELFF
TGTGCCAGCAGTTACACCGGGACTCCCCCAGCCGGGGAGCTGTTTTTT
>TRBJ2-6|-|TRBV7-2|-
CASSPIRTGANVLTF
TGTGCCAGCAGCCCGATCAGGACTGGGGCCAACGTCCTGACTTTC
>TRBJ2-7|few|TRBV7-2|-
CASSLPARGEQYF
TGTGCCAGCAGCTTACCCGCGAGGGGAGAGCAGTACTTC
>TRBJ2-2|many|TRBV29-1|-
CSVEGIGSVAGELFF
TGCAGCGTTGAAGGGATCGGGAGTGTAGCCGGGGAGCTGTTTTTT
>TRBJ1-5|-|TRBV4-1|TRBD1
CASSQGTGGAVYQPRHF
TGCGCCAGCAGCCAGGGGACAGGGGGCGCGGTGTATCAGCCCCGGCATTTT
>TRBJ2-1|many|TRBV18|-
CASSPALAASSYNEQFF
TGTGCCAGCTCACCCGCCTTAGCGGCTAGCTCCTACAATGAGCAGTTCTTC
>TRBJ2-2|many|TRBV7-9|-
CASRPRPGHRNRRNTGELFF
TGTGCCAGCAGGCCGCGTCCGGGACATCGCAACCGGCGTAACACCGGGGAGCTGTTTTTT
>TRBJ2-2|-|TRBV20-1|-
CSARKGYGARVIGELFF
TGCAGTGCTAGAAAGGGTTACGGTGCGCGAGTCATCGGGGAGCTGTTTTTT
>TRBJ1-1|-|TRBV3-1|-
CASSQSGVAEAFF
TGTGCCAGCAGCCAATCGGGGGTTGCTGAAGCTTTCTTT
>TRBJ2-3|many|TRBV14|-
CASSQSLVDTQYF
TGTGCCAGCAGCCAATCTCTGGTAGATACGCAGTATTTT
>TRBJ2-2|-|TRBV12-3/TRBV12-4|-
CAGRAVPSGELFF
TGTGCCGGTAGGGCAGTTCCGAGCGGGGAGCTGTTTTTT
>TRBJ2-7|-|TRBV25-1|TRBD2
CASSGRGTSGSREQYF
TGTGCCAGCAGTGGCCGAGGGACTAGCGGCTCTAGGGAGCAGTACTTC
>TRBJ2-7|many|TRBV10-3|TRBD1
CAISADRGNPYEQYF
TGTGCCATCAGTGCTGACAGGGGGAATCCCTACGAGCAGTACTTC
>TRBJ2-1|many|TRBV29-1|TRBD2
CSVDIIPIAGGYNEQFF
TGCAGCGTCGATATTATCCCAATAGCGGGAGGGTACAATGAGCAGTTCTTC
>TRBJ2-5|-|TRBV20-1|TRBD2
CSAPLAGVKETQYF
TGCAGTGCTCCACTAGCGGGAGTGAAAGAGACCCAGTACTTC
>TRBJ1-1|-|TRBV4-3|-
CASTQQGKGAFF
TGCGCCAGCACCCAACAGGGAAAGGGGGCTTTCTTT
>TRBJ2-5|-|TRBV3-1|-
CASSSSAETQYF
TGTGCCAGCAGCTCTAGCGCAGAGACCCAGTACTTC
>TRBJ1-4|many|TRBV5-1|-
CASSPSTSTPGEKLFF
TGCGCCAGCAGCCCCTCGACGAGTACACCGGGGGAAAAACTGTTTTTT
>TRBJ2-7|-|TRBV7-6|TRBD1
CASSLDRGSTYEQYF
TGTGCCAGCAGCTTGGACAGGGGTAGCACCTACGAGCAGTACTTC
>TRBJ2-1|-|TRBV21-1|-
CASSCRDREVSNEQFF
TGTGCCAGCAGCTGCCGGGACAGGGAGGTTAGCAATGAGCAGTTCTTC
>TRBJ2-3|once|TRBV5-1|TRBD1
CASSSSGTGTDTQYF
TGCGCCAGCAGCTCCTCGGGGACAGGGACAGATACGCAGTATTTT
>TRBJ2-7|-|TRBV29-1|-
CSVAHRDASYEQYF
TGCAGCGTGGCGCACCGGGACGCATCCTACGAGCAGTACTTC
>TRBJ2-7|-|TRBV20-1|-
CSARDHSGRTYEQYF
TGCAGTGCTAGAGATCATAGCGGAAGGACCTACGAGCAGTACTTC
>TRBJ2-4|few|TRBV19|-
CASSPAQGMRWNIQYF
TGTGCCAGTAGTCCGGCACAGGGTATGCGGTGGAACATTCAGTACTTC
>TRBJ2-7|-|TRBV3-1|-
CASSQFPGGTYEQYF
TGTGCCAGCAGCCAGTTTCCGGGGGGCACCTACGAGCAGTACTTC
>TRBJ2-7|few|TRBV6-5|-
CASSYRRVHEQYF
TGTGCCAGCAGTTACCGGAGGGTTCACGAGCAGTACTTC